The 20 T cell receptor beta chains in this list originate from one sample, sequenced in a study of blood T cell repertoires in COVID-19. Assay used: immunoSEQ multiplex PCR; TCRdb lists only in-frame clones, some missing. Of under 30,000 clones listed, 70% to 80% are singletons. Sequenced sample: peripheral blood. The receptor source for this set is a woman in her 70s with acute or convalescent COVID-19.

The genes are TRBV14 and TRBJ2-2; the D gene is possibly TRBD1 (5 bases). The V gene's germline CDR1 is SGHDN and CDR2 FVKESK. This CDR3 has 16 amino acids. V lost 0 bases to trimming and J lost 6 bases, with 14 bases between them. The CDR3 loop reads CASSQEYSRVAGELFF. The CDR3 DNA follows: TGTGCCAGCAGCCAAGAATACAGCAGGGTGGCCGGGGAGCTGTTTTTT.

The V gene is TRBV3-1 (or the pseudogene TRBV3-2), the J gene TRBJ2-7; possibly TRBD2 for D (6 bases). Germline V gives CDR1 LGHDT, CDR2 YNNKEL (reference sequence). This CDR3 has 14 residues. Trimming pared 4 bases from V and 7 bases from J, leaving 17 bases between. The CDR3 region is CASSPRDSRREQYF. The CDR3 DNA reads TGTGCCAGCAGCCCCCGGGACTCCCGTCGGGAGCAGTACTTC.

The rearrangement joins TRBV5-4 to TRBJ2-3; 9 bases match TRBD2. The CDR3 consists of 17 residues. Germline V lookup: CDR1 SGHNT, CDR2 YYREEE (reference sequence). The J segment lost 6 bases and the V segment lost 0 bases, leaving 11 bases of the junction unmatched. CDR3 nucleotide sequence: TGTGCCAGCAGCTTGGGGCTAGCGGGAAGGAGTCGGGATACGCAGTATTTT. It translates to CASSLGLAGRSRDTQYF.

V is TRBV6-5 and J is TRBJ2-2; D is perhaps TRBD1 (6 bases). The length of the CDR3 is 14 residues. Germline CDR1 reads MNHEY; CDR2 reads SVGAGI. The V and J ends lost 5 bases and 7 bases respectively, with 14 bases between them. CDR3 residues: CASSTTGFGGELFF. Here the CDR3 DNA reads TGTGCCAGCAGTACCACAGGGTTCGGCGGGGAGCTGTTTTTT.

This clone was picked up one time. The CDR3 loop is CASSQGINSPLHF. CDR3 nucleotides: TGTGCCAGCAGCCAGGGGATTAATTCACCCCTCCACTTT. This chain joins TRBV11-3 and TRBJ1-6; D possibly corresponds to TRBD1 (6 bases). The CDR3 totals 13 residues. Per the germline V gene, CDR1 is SGHNT and CDR2 is YENEEA. Trimming shortened V by 5 bases and J by 6 bases, and 8 bases separated the two germline ends.

In this sample, this clone turned up once. This chain connects TRBV6-4 to TRBJ1-1, with D possibly matching TRBD1 (5 bases). Per the germline V gene, CDR1 is MRHNA and CDR2 is SNTAGT. Trimming shortened V by 6 bases and J by 1 base, and 9 bases separated the two germline ends. The CDR3 runs 13 residues. The CDR3 reads CASSLDRNTEAFF. In DNA, the CDR3 is TGTGCCAGCAGCCTCGACAGGAACACTGAAGCTTTCTTT.

This clone has a single count. V and J are TRBV18 and TRBJ2-2; 7 bases match TRBD1. Germline CDR1 KGHSH, CDR2 LQKENI. Losses at the gene ends were 3 bases for V and 0 bases for J; bases not matched to a gene: 4. The CDR3 is 16 amino acids. CDR3 in DNA: TGTGCCAGCTCACCCAAGGGACAGTCGAACACCGGGGAGCTGTTTTTT. Protein: CASSPKGQSNTGELFF.

V and J are TRBV5-1 and TRBJ2-2, with TRBD1 as a possible D gene (6 bases). Germline CDR1 and CDR2: SGHRS and YFSETQ. The CDR3 is 16 residues long. V lost 4 bases to trimming and J lost 7 bases, with 20 bases between them. The CDR3 loop is CASSDQQGFGGGELFF. CDR3 bases: TGCGCCAGCAGCGACCAACAGGGTTTCGGTGGCGGGGAGCTGTTTTTT.

The chain combines TRBV29-1 with TRBJ2-1; no firm D call. CDR1 is SQVTM, CDR2 ANQGSEA, per germline. V lost 4 bases and J lost 15, with 16 bases in between. The CDR3 is 11 amino acids. The CDR3: CSVAEGPLRFF. The CDR3 region has the DNA TGCAGCGTTGCGGAAGGCCCACTAAGGTTCTTC.

The J gene is TRBJ2-7, the V gene TRBV2; no clear D. V lost 4 bases and J lost 3, with 4 bases in between. The CDR3 contains 11 residues. Germline CDR1 is SNHLY and CDR2 is FYNNEI. CDR3 in amino acids: CASSGSYEQYF. Here the CDR3 DNA reads TGTGCCAGCAGTGGCAGCTACGAGCAGTACTTC.

This clone was observed a single time. For the CDR3, the DNA is TGTGCCAGCAGCCCCGGACAGGCCTATGGCTACACCTTC. Protein: CASSPGQAYGYTF. V is TRBV7-2 and J is TRBJ1-2; 7 bases map to TRBD1. CDR1 and CDR2 from the germline V gene are SGHTA and FQGNSA. This CDR3 spans 13 amino acids. V was clipped by 5 bases and J by 4 bases; unmatched bases: 4.

The chain combines TRBV28 with TRBJ2-1; 8 nucleotides match TRBD2. CDR3 size: 16 residues. With V trimmed by 6 bases and J by 9 bases, 16 bases remained unmatched. Germline CDR1 MDHEN, CDR2 SYDVKM. The DNA of the CDR3 is TGTGCCAGCAGACACACCGGGACTAGACTTCGTGGTGAGCAGTTCTTC. It encodes CASRHTGTRLRGEQFF.

This sequence joins TRBV11-2 and TRBJ2-5; D is possibly TRBD2 (6 bases). The CDR3 contains 16 residues. The germline V gene encodes CDR1 SGHAT and CDR2 FQNNGV. The ends were cut back, 4 bases at V and 3 bases at J, with 18 bases in the middle. As DNA, the CDR3 is TGTGCCAGCAGCTACCTAAGTAGCGGAGCAAAAGAGACCCAGTACTTC. Amino acid sequence: CASSYLSSGAKETQYF. The whole variable domain, filled in from reference TRBV11-2 and TRBJ2-5, reads EAGVAQSPRYKIIEKRQSVAFWCNPISGHATLYWYQQILGQGPKLLIQFQNNGVVDDSQLPKDRFSAERLKGVDSTLKIQPAKLEDSAVYLCASSYLSSGAKETQYFGPGTRLLVL.

This sequence joins TRBV28 and TRBJ2-5; possibly TRBD1 for D (9 bases). The length of the CDR3 is 16 residues. The V end lost 4 bases, the J end lost 5 bases, and 20 bases lay between the germline ends. The germline V gene has CDR1 MDHEN and CDR2 SYDVKM. For the CDR3, the DNA is TGTGCCAGCAGTTCACAAACAGGGGGCGGGAGGGAGACCCAGTACTTC. It encodes CASSSQTGGGRETQYF.

This chain uses TRBV27 with TRBJ2-1, with D uncertain. The length of the CDR3 is 11 residues. The ends were cut back, 8 bases at V and 3 bases at J, with 5 bases in the middle. Germline assignment: CDR1 MNHEY and CDR2 SMNVEV (reference sequence). CDR3 sequence reads: CASLYYNEQFF. As DNA, the CDR3 is TGTGCCAGCCTATACTACAATGAGCAGTTCTTC.

The V and J genes are TRBV19 and TRBJ2-5; the match to TRBD1 covers 8 bases. This CDR3 region has 13 residues. V shed 5 bases, J shed 4 bases, and the junction held 3 bases outside the gene matches. Germline-derived CDR1 and CDR2 are LNHDA and SQIVND (reference sequence). The DNA for the CDR3 is TGTGCCAGTAGTGGACAGGGCTCAGAGACCCAGTACTTC. This codes for CASSGQGSETQYF.

Only one count was recorded for this clone. This chain links TRBV28 with TRBJ2-7, with 16 bases aligning to TRBD2. CDR1 is MDHEN, CDR2 SYDVKM, per germline. J gave up 2 bases and V 3 bases, and 10 bases lay outside the gene matches. This CDR3 is built from 19 residues. The CDR3 loop reads CASSLGTSGRAIITYEQYF. The CDR3 nucleotides are TGTGCCAGCAGTTTGGGGACTAGCGGGAGGGCAATCATAACCTACGAGCAGTACTTC.

V usage is TRBV25-1 and J usage is TRBJ2-7; the match to TRBD2 covers 7 bases. The V gene's germline CDR1 is MGHDK and CDR2 SYGVNS. The trim removed 2 bases at V and 5 bases at J, leaving 9 bases unmatched. The CDR3 covers 15 residues. CDR3 protein: CASSEPAGVINEQYF. CDR3 sequence (DNA): TGTGCCAGCAGTGAACCGGCGGGAGTGATAAACGAGCAGTACTTC.

This clone occurred once. The gene calls are TRBV19 and TRBJ2-2; unclear D gene. There are 15 residues in the CDR3. Germline CDR1 LNHDA, CDR2 SQIVND (reference sequence). The ends were cut back, 5 bases at V and 2 bases at J, with 12 bases in the middle. This CDR3 reads CASSHYNLNTGELFF. Written as DNA, the CDR3 is TGTGCCAGTAGTCACTACAATCTAAACACCGGGGAGCTGTTTTTT.

This chain links TRBV5-1 with TRBJ1-6; 8 positions agree with TRBD1. V shed 4 bases and J 0 bases; nucleotides not matched to a gene: 12. CDR3 length: 19 amino acids. Germline V gene lookup returns CDR1 SGHRS and CDR2 YFSETQ. Here the CDR3 DNA reads TGCGCCAGCAGCCTGCAAGACAGGGGTAGGAGCTCCTATAATTCACCCCTCCACTTT. Encoded protein: CASSLQDRGRSSYNSPLHF.